This TCR beta chain emerged from a study of T cell responses to AZD1222 COVID-19 vaccine. Study-level findings and limits: Only a handful of people who got AZD1222 tested seropositive at baseline. Repertoires were obtained solely post-peak T cell response.

V lost 6 bases and J lost 0, with 15 bases in between. The length of the CDR3 is 16 residues. Germline CDR1 is WSHSY and CDR2 is SAAADI. Data came from immunoSEQ multiplex PCR; TCRdb stores just in-frame clones and leaves some out. The repertoire includes some 130,000 clones, approximately 90% of them detected once, and roughly 2.3% sits in the top ten. Comments on this clone: Its target is unknown.

Sequenced material: peripheral blood, taken on day 0 of AZD1222 vaccination. The sequence came from an adult in good health. This rearrangement joins TRBV10-2 to TRBJ1-3; no clear D gene. CDR3 DNA sequence: TGCGCCAGCAGCCCCAGCGTACCGAGCTCTGGAAACACCATATATTTT. Encoded protein: CASSPSVPSSGNTIYF.